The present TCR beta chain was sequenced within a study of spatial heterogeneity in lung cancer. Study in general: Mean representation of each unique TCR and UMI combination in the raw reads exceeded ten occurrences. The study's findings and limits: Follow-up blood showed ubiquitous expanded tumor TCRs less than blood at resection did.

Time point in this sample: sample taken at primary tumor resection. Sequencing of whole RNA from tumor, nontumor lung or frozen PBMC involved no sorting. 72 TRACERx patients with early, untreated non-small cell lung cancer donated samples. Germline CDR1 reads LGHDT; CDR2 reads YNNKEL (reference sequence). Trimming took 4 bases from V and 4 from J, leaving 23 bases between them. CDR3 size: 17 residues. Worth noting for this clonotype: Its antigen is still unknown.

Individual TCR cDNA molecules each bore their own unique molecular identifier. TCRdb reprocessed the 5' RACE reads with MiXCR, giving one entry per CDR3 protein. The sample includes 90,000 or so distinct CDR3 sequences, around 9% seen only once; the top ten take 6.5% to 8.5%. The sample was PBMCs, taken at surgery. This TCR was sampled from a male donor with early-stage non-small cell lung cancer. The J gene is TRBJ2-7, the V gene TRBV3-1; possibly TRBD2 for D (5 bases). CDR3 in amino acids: CASSRSSGSRGGYEQYF. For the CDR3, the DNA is TGTGCCAGCAGCCGATCCTCTGGCAGTCGGGGTGGGTACGAGCAGTACTTC.